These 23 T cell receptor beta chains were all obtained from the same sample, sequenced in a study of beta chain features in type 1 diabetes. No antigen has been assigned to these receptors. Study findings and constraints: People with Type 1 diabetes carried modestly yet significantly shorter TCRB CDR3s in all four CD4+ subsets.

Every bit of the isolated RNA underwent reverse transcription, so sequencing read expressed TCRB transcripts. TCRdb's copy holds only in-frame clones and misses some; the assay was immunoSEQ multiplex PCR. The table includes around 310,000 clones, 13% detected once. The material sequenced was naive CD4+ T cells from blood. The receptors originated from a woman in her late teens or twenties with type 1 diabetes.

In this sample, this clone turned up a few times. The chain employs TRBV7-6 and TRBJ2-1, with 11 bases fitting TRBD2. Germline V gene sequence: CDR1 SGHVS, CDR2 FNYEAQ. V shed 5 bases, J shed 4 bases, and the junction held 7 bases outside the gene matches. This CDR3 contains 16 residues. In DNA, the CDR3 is TGTGCCAGCAGCCCTCCGACTAGCGGGACGTACAATGAGCAGTTCTTC. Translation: CASSPPTSGTYNEQFF.

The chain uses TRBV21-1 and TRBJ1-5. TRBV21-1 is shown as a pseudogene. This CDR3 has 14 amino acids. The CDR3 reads CASSNDGENQPQHF. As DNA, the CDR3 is TGTGCCAGCAGCAATGACGGGGAGAATCAGCCCCAGCATTTT.

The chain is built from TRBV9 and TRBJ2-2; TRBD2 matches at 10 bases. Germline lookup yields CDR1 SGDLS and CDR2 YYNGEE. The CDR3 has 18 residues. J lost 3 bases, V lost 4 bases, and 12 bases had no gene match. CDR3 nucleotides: TGTGCCAGCAGCTTACCGACTAGCGGGTTGAGGGACACCGGGGAGCTGTTTTTT. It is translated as CASSLPTSGLRDTGELFF. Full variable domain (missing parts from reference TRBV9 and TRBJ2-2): DSGVTQTPKHLITATGQRVTLRCSPRSGDLSVYWYQQSLDQGLQFLIQYYNGEERAKGNILERFSAQQFPDLHSELNLSSLELGDSALYFCASSLPTSGLRDTGELFFGEGSRLTVL.

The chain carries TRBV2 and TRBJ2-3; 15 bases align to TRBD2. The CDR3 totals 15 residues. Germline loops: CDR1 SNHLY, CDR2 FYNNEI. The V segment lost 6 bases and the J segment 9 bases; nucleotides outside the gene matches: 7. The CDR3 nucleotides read TGTGCCAGCAGGCCCGGGACTAGCGGGAGGCAGACGCAGTATTTT. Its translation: CASRPGTSGRQTQYF. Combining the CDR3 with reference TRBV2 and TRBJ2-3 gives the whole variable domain EPEVTQTPSHQVTQMGQEVILRCVPISNHLYFYWYRQILGQKVEFLVSFYNNEISEKSEIFDDQFSVERPDGSNFTLKIRSTKLEDSAMYFCASRPGTSGRQTQYFGPGTRLTVL.

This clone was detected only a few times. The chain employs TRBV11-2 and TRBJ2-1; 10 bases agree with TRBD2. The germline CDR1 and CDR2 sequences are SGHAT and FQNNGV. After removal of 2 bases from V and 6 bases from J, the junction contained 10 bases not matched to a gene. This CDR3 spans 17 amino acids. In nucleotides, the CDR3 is TGTGCCAGCAGCTTATGGCCGAGCGGGAGGGCTTTCAATGAGCAGTTCTTC. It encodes CASSLWPSGRAFNEQFF.

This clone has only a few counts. The DNA of the CDR3 is TGTGCCAGCTCTCGAGGGGGGGATCAGCCCCAGCATTTT. This codes for CASSRGGDQPQHF. V gene TRBV18 combines with J gene TRBJ1-5; TRBD1 is a possible D gene (6 bases). The CDR3 length is 13 residues. The germline V and J ends were trimmed by 6 bases and 5 bases, with 11 bases remaining between them. Per the germline V gene, CDR1 is KGHSH and CDR2 is LQKENI.

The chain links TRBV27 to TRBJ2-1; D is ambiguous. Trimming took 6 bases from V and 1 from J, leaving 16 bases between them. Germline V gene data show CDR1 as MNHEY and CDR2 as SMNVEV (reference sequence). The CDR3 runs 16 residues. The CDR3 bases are TGTGCCAGCAGGGCCAGGCCGACAAGTTCCTACAATGAGCAGTTCTTC. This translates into CASRARPTSSYNEQFF.

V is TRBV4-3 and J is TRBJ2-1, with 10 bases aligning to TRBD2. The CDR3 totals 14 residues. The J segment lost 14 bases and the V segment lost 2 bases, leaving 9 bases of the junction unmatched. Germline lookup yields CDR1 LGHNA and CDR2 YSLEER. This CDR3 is CASSQQIAGGTKFF. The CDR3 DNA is TGCGCCAGCAGCCAACAAATAGCGGGGGGTACCAAGTTCTTC.

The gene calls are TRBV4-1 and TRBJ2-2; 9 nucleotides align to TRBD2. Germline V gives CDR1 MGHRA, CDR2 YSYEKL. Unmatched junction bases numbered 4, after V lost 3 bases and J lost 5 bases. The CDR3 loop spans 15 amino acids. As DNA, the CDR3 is TGCGCCAGCAGCCAGAGCGGGAGGACTACCGGGGAGCTGTTTTTT. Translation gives CASSQSGRTTGELFF.

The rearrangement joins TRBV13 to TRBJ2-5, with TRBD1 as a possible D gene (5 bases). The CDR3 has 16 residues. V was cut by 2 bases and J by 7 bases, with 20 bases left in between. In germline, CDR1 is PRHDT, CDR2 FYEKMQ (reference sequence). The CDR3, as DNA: TGTGCCAGCAGCTTAACGGCAGGGCGTTTGTTCGGGACCCAGTACTTC. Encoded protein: CASSLTAGRLFGTQYF. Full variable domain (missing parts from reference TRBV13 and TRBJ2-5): AAGVIQSPRHLIKEKRETATLKCYPIPRHDTVYWYQQGPGQDPQFLISFYEKMQSDKGSIPDRFSAQQFSDYHSELNMSSLELGDSALYFCASSLTAGRLFGTQYFGPGTRLLVL.

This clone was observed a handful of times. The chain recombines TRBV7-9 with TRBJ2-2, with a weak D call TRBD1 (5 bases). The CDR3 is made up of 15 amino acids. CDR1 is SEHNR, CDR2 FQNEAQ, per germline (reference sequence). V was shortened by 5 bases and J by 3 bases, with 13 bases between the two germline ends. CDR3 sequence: CASSRWGSDTGELFF. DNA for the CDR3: TGTGCCAGCAGCCGATGGGGCTCGGACACCGGGGAGCTGTTTTTT.

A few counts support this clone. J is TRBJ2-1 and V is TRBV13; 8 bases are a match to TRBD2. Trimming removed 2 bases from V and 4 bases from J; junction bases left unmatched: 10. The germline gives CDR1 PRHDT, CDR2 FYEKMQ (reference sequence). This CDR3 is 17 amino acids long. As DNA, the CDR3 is TGTGCCAGCAGCTTACTAGGCGGCCTAGCGGGTTACAATGAGCAGTTCTTC. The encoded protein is CASSLLGGLAGYNEQFF.

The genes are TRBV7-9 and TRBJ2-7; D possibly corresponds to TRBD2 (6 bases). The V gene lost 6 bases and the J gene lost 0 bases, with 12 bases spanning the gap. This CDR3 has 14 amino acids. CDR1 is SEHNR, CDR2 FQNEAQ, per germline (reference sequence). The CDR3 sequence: CASRIGLSSYEQYF. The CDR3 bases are TGTGCCAGCAGGATAGGACTAAGCTCCTACGAGCAGTACTTC.

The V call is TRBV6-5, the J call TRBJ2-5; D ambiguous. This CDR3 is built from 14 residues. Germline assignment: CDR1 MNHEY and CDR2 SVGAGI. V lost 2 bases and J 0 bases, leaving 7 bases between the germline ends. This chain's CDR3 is CASSYESYQETQYF. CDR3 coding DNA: TGTGCCAGCAGTTACGAGAGCTACCAAGAGACCCAGTACTTC.

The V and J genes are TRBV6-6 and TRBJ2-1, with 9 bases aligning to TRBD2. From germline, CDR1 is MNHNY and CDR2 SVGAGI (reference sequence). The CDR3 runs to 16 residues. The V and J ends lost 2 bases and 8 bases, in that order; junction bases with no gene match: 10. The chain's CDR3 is CASSYPNGGRAHEQFF. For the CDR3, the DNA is TGTGCCAGCAGTTACCCCAATGGCGGGAGGGCGCATGAGCAGTTCTTC.

The CDR3 region has the DNA TGTGCCAGCAGTCTCTCCGGGAGGGCGAACACCGGGGAGCTGTTTTTT. Translated: CASSLSGRANTGELFF. This rearrangement joins TRBV28 to TRBJ2-2; the match to TRBD2 covers 8 bases. V dropped 5 bases and J dropped 0; count of bases not matched to a gene: 5. Germline assignment: CDR1 MDHEN and CDR2 SYDVKM. The CDR3 is made up of 16 amino acids. The full variable domain, its missing parts supplied by reference TRBV28 and TRBJ2-2, is DVKVTQSSRYLVKRTGEKVFLECVQDMDHENMFWYRQDPGLGLRLIYFSYDVKMKEKGDIPEGYSVSREKKERFSLILESASTNQTSMYLCASSLSGRANTGELFFGEGSRLTVL.

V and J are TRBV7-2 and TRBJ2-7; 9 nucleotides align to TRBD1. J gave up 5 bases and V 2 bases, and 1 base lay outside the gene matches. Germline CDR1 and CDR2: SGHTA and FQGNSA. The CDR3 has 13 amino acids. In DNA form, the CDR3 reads TGTGCCAGCAGCTTATGGACAGGGGACGAGCAGTACGTC. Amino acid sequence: CASSLWTGDEQYV.

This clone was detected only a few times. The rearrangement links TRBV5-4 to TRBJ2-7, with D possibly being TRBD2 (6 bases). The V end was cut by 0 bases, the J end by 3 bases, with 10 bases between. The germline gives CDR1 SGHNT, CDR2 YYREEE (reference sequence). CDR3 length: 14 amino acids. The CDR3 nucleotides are TGTGCCAGCAGCTTGGGGCGGGAAGGCTACGAGCAGTACTTC. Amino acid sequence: CASSLGREGYEQYF.

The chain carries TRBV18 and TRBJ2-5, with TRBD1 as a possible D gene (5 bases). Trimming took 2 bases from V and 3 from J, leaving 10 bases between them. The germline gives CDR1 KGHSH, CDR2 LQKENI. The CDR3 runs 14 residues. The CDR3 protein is CASSPSAGKETQYF. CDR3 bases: TGTGCCAGCTCACCATCGGCAGGGAAAGAGACCCAGTACTTC.

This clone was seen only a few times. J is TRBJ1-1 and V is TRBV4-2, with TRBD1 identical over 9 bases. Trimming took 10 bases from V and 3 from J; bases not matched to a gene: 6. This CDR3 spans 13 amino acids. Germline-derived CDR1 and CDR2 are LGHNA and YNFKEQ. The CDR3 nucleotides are TGTGCCACCAAAGGACAGGGGTACACTGAAGCTTTCTTT. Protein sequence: CATKGQGYTEAFF.

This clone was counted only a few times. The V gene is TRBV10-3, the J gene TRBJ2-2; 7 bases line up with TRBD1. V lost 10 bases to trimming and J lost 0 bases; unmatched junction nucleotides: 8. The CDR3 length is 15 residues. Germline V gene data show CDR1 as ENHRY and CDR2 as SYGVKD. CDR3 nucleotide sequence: TGTGCCACCCGGGACAGCAACGCGAACACCGGGGAGCTGTTTTTT. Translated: CATRDSNANTGELFF.

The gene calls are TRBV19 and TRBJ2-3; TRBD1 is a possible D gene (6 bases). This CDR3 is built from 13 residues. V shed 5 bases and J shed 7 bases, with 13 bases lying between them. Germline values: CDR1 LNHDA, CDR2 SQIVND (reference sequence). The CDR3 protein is CASSAQGKHTQYF. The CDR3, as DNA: TGTGCCAGTAGTGCGCAGGGGAAACATACGCAGTATTTT.

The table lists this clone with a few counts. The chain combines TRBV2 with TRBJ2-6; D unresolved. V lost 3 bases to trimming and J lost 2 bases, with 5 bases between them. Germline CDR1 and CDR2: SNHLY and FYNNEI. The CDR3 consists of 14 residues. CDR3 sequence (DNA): TGTGCCAGCAGTGATCGAGCTGGGGCCAACGTCCTGACTTTC. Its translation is CASSDRAGANVLTF.